Listed below are T cell receptor beta chains from one sample, sequenced in a study of T cell repertoires in ileal Crohn's disease. The repertoire was sequenced with immunoSEQ multiplex PCR; TCRdb's copy has only in-frame clones and lacks some. The profile shows about 62,000 clones, around 90% of them singletons. Material: ileal tissue. Receptor source: an adult with Crohn's disease. The CDR3 runs from the conserved cysteine through the conserved F or W. A D gene is named only where the DNA matches it firmly.

TRBV7-2	TRBD1	TRBJ1-5	CASSLTGTGLSQPQHF
TRBV9	NA	TRBJ1-2	CASSDVFGYGYTF
TRBV7-9	TRBD2	TRBJ2-3	CASSSKTSGGSILTDTQYF
TRBV30	NA	TRBJ2-1	CAWSAEGGPYNEQFF
TRBV19	TRBD1	TRBJ1-2	CASLQGAPYGYTF
TRBV10-1	NA	TRBJ1-1	CASSDPGLPNTEAFF
TRBV6-5	TRBD1	TRBJ2-2	CASRRDSLNTGELFF
TRBV28	NA	TRBJ1-2	CASSPRREYGYTF
TRBV5-1	NA	TRBJ1-1	CASSDSPSEAFF
TRBV6-1	NA	TRBJ2-7	CASSPVRTGEQYF
TRBV5-1	TRBD1	TRBJ1-2	CASSMGQDGYTF
TRBV7-2	NA	TRBJ1-1	CASSLPAGVRTEAFF
TRBV2	NA	TRBJ2-2	CASGRRNTGELFF
TRBV16	NA	TRBJ1-1	CASSQSGHPEAFF
TRBV6-1	TRBD2	TRBJ2-1	CASSVGLVAGLADIEQFF
TRBV11-3	NA	TRBJ2-7	CASSLRTGVGNEQYF
TRBV5-1	NA	TRBJ1-5	CASSFGALNQPQHF
TRBV19	TRBD1	TRBJ1-2	CASRTLGTGLGGYGYTF
TRBV6-5	NA	TRBJ1-1	CASSRDSRYTEAFF
TRBV9	NA	TRBJ1-2	CASNRPTNYGYTF
TRBV19	NA	TRBJ1-3	CASATSGSGNTIYF
TRBV7-8	NA	TRBJ1-2	CASSSGQSNYGYTF
TRBV11-1	TRBD1	TRBJ1-2	CASSPDRGVAGYTF
TRBV7-8	NA	TRBJ2-5	CASSLLLEETQYF
TRBV18	TRBD1	TRBJ1-5	CASSPPWAGGAGSNQPQHF
TRBV2	NA	TRBJ2-1	CANLRPGGRNNEQFF
TRBV5-1	NA	TRBJ1-4	CASSPGGGAINEKLFF
TRBV29-1	NA	TRBJ2-3	CSAELGRFTDTQYF
TRBV7-9	TRBD1	TRBJ2-3	CASSLVGDRYTDTQYF
TRBV7-2	NA	TRBJ2-7	CASSSLVGILSSYEQYF
TRBV9	TRBD2	TRBJ2-3	CASSVGTSGTDTQYF
TRBV5-5	NA	TRBJ1-1	CASSLAAESEAFF
TRBV11-1	TRBD2	TRBJ2-1	CASSVGLAGVGGEQFF
TRBV2	NA	TRBJ1-1	CARRQAPSTEAFF
TRBV9	NA	TRBJ2-1	CASSARQDRDEQFF
TRBV7-2	NA	TRBJ1-2	CASNLGTRNYGYTF
TRBV5-1	TRBD2	TRBJ2-4	CASSQGTSGFLAKNIQYF
TRBV2	TRBD1	TRBJ1-2	CASSETVTGGNYGYTF
TRBV19	TRBD1	TRBJ1-2	CASSPGQIDGYTF
TRBV5-1	TRBD1	TRBJ1-1	CASSLGQGRNTEAFF